Shown below are 10 T cell receptor beta chains from a single sample sequenced in a study of Ad26.COV2.S vaccination and SARS-CoV-2 variants. The treatment here: 15 to 20 received Ad26.COV2.S at low or high dose, single or two shots; five or six received placebo; per-sample allocation not given. The investigators took samples on day 63 after the first vaccine or placebo injection. Assay: immunoSEQ multiplex PCR; the TCRdb copy retains only in-frame clones and omits some. Altogether approximately 400,000 clones are present, around four fifths being singletons, with the ten largest covering about 7.4%. The sequencing here drew on peripheral blood, taken in a trial of Ad26.COV2.S vaccine versus placebo. These receptors all come from a person between 18 and 65 years old who received the Ad26.COV2.S COVID-19 vaccine or a placebo.

The chain employs TRBV11-2 and TRBJ2-1; no clear D. The CDR3 totals 13 residues. Trimming removed 0 bases from V and 8 bases from J, with 8 bases in between. Germline assignment: CDR1 SGHAT and CDR2 FQNNGV. In nucleotides, the CDR3 is TGTGCCAGCAGCTTAGACCTAGGCCATGAGCAGTTCTTC. It is translated as CASSLDLGHEQFF.

V gene TRBV6-2 or TRBV6-3 combines with J gene TRBJ1-1; 9 bases match TRBD1. This CDR3 is 15 amino acids long. Per germline, CDR1 MNHEY and CDR2 SVGEGT. V lost 6 bases to trimming and J lost 5 bases; unmatched junction nucleotides: 10. The CDR3 DNA reads as TGTGCCAGCAGCCCAAACAGGGGGCGATGGACTGAAGCTTTCTTT. It yields the protein CASSPNRGRWTEAFF.

The rearrangement links TRBV28 to TRBJ2-1; 11 bases are a match to TRBD2. Germline V lookup: CDR1 MDHEN, CDR2 SYDVKM. V shed 3 bases and J 3 bases; nucleotides not matched to a gene: 4. The CDR3 loop spans 16 amino acids. As DNA, the CDR3 is TGTGCCAGCAGTTTTCCGGGACTAGCGGTCTACAATGAGCAGTTCTTC. It yields the protein CASSFPGLAVYNEQFF.

J is TRBJ2-1 and V is TRBV4-1; D perhaps matches TRBD2 (6 bases). CDR3 length: 16 residues. Germline lookup yields CDR1 MGHRA and CDR2 YSYEKL. V was clipped by 0 bases and J by 0 bases, with 9 bases between them. The CDR3 DNA is TGCGCCAGCAGCCAAGATCGGCGGGGCTCCTACAATGAGCAGTTCTTC. Translation gives CASSQDRRGSYNEQFF.

The J gene is TRBJ2-3, the V gene TRBV27; D is possibly TRBD1 (6 bases). Germline V gives CDR1 MNHEY, CDR2 SMNVEV (reference sequence). CDR3 length equals 15 residues. V lost 3 bases to trimming and J lost 2 bases, with 12 bases between them. CDR3 sequence (DNA): TGTGCCAGCAGTTTGGGTAACAGGGCCACAGATACGCAGTATTTT. As protein: CASSLGNRATDTQYF.

The chain is built from TRBV3-1 (or the pseudogene TRBV3-2) and TRBJ2-1; D may be TRBD1 (5 bases). The V end lost 1 base, the J end lost 9 bases, and 13 bases lay between the germline ends. The CDR3 is 14 amino acids. Germline V CDR1 and CDR2: LGHDT, YNNKEL (reference sequence). CDR3 sequence (DNA): TGTGCCAGCAGCCAAGCTGCAGGGCCATTTGAGCAGTTCTTC. Protein product: CASSQAAGPFEQFF.

The genes are TRBV13 and TRBJ1-2; D is possibly TRBD1 (5 bases). With 6 bases removed from V and 6 bases from J, the gap between germline ends came to 14 bases. This CDR3 has 13 amino acids. Germline V lookup: CDR1 PRHDT, CDR2 FYEKMQ (reference sequence). The CDR3 loop reads CASSQASGDGYTF. In DNA form, the CDR3 reads TGTGCCAGCAGTCAAGCTTCGGGGGATGGCTACACCTTC.

The V gene is TRBV11-3, the J gene TRBJ2-4; TRBD1 or TRBD2 may be the D gene (6 bases each). Germline V gene data show CDR1 as SGHNT and CDR2 as YENEEA. CDR3 length: 17 amino acids. V was cut by 5 bases and J by 0 bases, with 17 bases left in between. This CDR3 reads CASSPEGGGPAKNIQYF. CDR3 in DNA: TGTGCCAGCAGCCCCGAGGGTGGGGGGCCAGCCAAAAACATTCAGTACTTC.

This chain uses TRBV29-1 with TRBJ1-1; D uncertain. CDR3 length: 13 amino acids. Between the trimmed V and J ends, which lost 1 base and 0 bases, there was a span of 6 bases. Per germline, CDR1 SQVTM and CDR2 ANQGSEA. The CDR3 here is CSVEGVLNTEAFF. In nucleotides, the CDR3 is TGCAGCGTTGAAGGTGTTTTGAACACTGAAGCTTTCTTT.

This chain joins TRBV7-3 and TRBJ2-1; a weak D match, TRBD2 (6 bases). Looked up from germline, CDR1 is SGHTA and CDR2 is FQGTGA. This CDR3 comprises 18 residues. Trimming took 3 bases from V and 5 from J, leaving 23 bases between them. CDR3 in amino acids: CASSLKSPTRNDHNEQFF. DNA of the CDR3: TGTGCCAGCAGCTTGAAATCCCCGACTAGGAACGACCACAATGAGCAGTTCTTC.